One sample yielded the 30 T cell receptor beta chains listed below, sequenced in a study of CD8+CD57+ T cells in acquired aplastic anemia. Researchers used genomic DNA as the template to profile TCR beta VDJ and CDR3. In TCRdb, the reads were re-called with MiXCR into one record per CDR3 protein. The table shows approximately 160,000 distinct CDR3 sequences, with around 40% occurring only once. The sample comprised sorted CD4+, CD8+, or CD8+CD57+ T cells (not recorded which) from PBMCs. Receptors were obtained from a human donor in good health.

The gene calls are TRBV6-2 or TRBV6-3 and TRBJ2-7; perhaps TRBD1 as D (6 bases). This CDR3 is built from 16 residues. V was cut by 4 bases and J by 3 bases, with 19 bases left in between. Germline assignment: CDR1 MNHEY and CDR2 SVGEGT. This CDR3 is CASSFSIGTPYYEQYF. The CDR3, as DNA: TGTGCCAGCAGTTTCTCGATCGGGACACCATACTACGAGCAGTACTTC.

In this sample, this clonotype turned up many times. The chain carries TRBV27 and TRBJ2-7; a possible D gene is TRBD1 (5 bases). V was trimmed by 3 bases and J by 3 bases, leaving 9 bases between them. Germline lookup yields CDR1 MNHEY and CDR2 SMNVEV (reference sequence). The CDR3 is 13 amino acids. DNA of the CDR3: TGTGCCAGCAGTTTCGACAGATACTACGAGCAGTACTTC. It specifies CASSFDRYYEQYF.

Remarks on this clonotype: This may stem from a read error, because a much larger clone lies one nucleotide away. The rearrangement links TRBV6-2 or TRBV6-3 to TRBJ2-1; D may be TRBD1 (6 bases). The CDR3 contains 16 residues. The germline V gene has CDR1 MNHEY and CDR2 SVGEGT. V lost 1 base and J lost 7, with 17 bases in between. The CDR3 protein is CASSYYGRGYLNEQFF. The CDR3 DNA reads TGTGCCAGCAGTTACTACGGCAGGGGCTATCTAAATGAGCAGTTCTTC.

This clonotype was counted a few times. J is TRBJ2-1 and V is TRBV12-5, with 11 positions matching TRBD2. Trimming removed 0 bases from V and 7 bases from J; junction bases left unmatched: 11. This CDR3 is built from 18 residues. Germline-derived CDR1 and CDR2 are LGHNT and FRNRAP. This chain's CDR3 is CASGLVVASGRSVNEQFF. CDR3 coding DNA: TGTGCTAGTGGTTTGGTCGTAGCTAGCGGGAGGAGCGTGAATGAGCAGTTCTTC.

This rearrangement joins TRBV2 to TRBJ2-7; D unclear. This CDR3 comprises 13 residues. V gave up 8 bases and J gave up 1 base, with 12 bases separating them. Germline V gene data show CDR1 as SNHLY and CDR2 as FYNNEI. CDR3: CASFTSASYEQYF. The CDR3 bases are TGTGCCAGCTTCACATCGGCATCCTACGAGCAGTACTTC.

This clonotype was found many times. The chain uses TRBV6-1 and TRBJ2-7, with a weak D call TRBD2 (6 bases). V lost 6 bases, J lost 3 bases, and 15 bases lay in between. The CDR3 extends over 14 amino acids. Germline assignment: CDR1 MNHNS and CDR2 SASEGT. Written as DNA, the CDR3 is TGTGCCAGCAGGGGACCGGGACTGAGCTACGAGCAGTACTTC. Its translation is CASRGPGLSYEQYF.

V usage is TRBV9 and J usage is TRBJ2-3; 8 bases are shared with TRBD2. Germline V gene data show CDR1 as SGDLS and CDR2 as YYNGEE. The J segment lost 4 bases and the V segment lost 3 bases, leaving 7 bases of the junction unmatched. This CDR3 has 15 amino acids. The CDR3 nucleotides are TGTGCCAGCAGCGCCAGCGGGAGAGGGGCAGATACGCAGTATTTT. It is translated as CASSASGRGADTQYF.

The rearrangement links TRBV7-2 to TRBJ2-2, with no clear D. In germline, CDR1 is SGHTA, CDR2 FQGNSA. The CDR3 has 16 amino acids. V was trimmed by 0 bases and J by 0 bases, leaving 8 bases between them. The CDR3 region is CASSLAAYANTGELFF. CDR3 DNA: TGTGCCAGCAGCTTAGCGGCGTACGCGAACACCGGGGAGCTGTTTTTT.

This clonotype was seen at least ten times. This chain links TRBV7-3 with TRBJ2-2; D is unclear. CDR3 size: 16 residues. Germline CDR1 reads SGHTA; CDR2 reads FQGTGA. Trimming took off 1 base at V and 6 bases at J, with 15 bases between the two ends. CDR3 nucleotide sequence: TGTGCCAGCAGCTTAAATGCCCCGGTGGATGCCGGGGAGCTGTTTTTT. Amino acids: CASSLNAPVDAGELFF.

This clonotype was recorded many times. The rearrangement joins TRBV28 to TRBJ2-7; D is ambiguous. The V and J ends lost 3 bases and 3 bases respectively, with 9 bases between them. CDR3 length: 13 amino acids. The V gene's germline CDR1 is MDHEN and CDR2 SYDVKM. CDR3: CASSFPGYYEQYF. CDR3 sequence (DNA): TGTGCCAGCAGTTTCCCCGGTTACTACGAGCAGTACTTC.

The gene calls are TRBV15 and TRBJ1-1, with D tentatively TRBD1 (6 bases). The germline CDR1 and CDR2 sequences are LNHNV and YYDKDF (reference sequence). The CDR3 has 14 residues. V lost 7 bases and J 9 bases, leaving 21 bases between the germline ends. In DNA, the CDR3 is TGTGCCACCATAGGGATACGGGACACACCAAAAGCTTTCTTT. Translated: CATIGIRDTPKAFF. Filled out from reference TRBV15 and TRBJ1-1, the complete variable domain reads DAMVIQNPRYQVTQFGKPVTLSCSQTLNHNVMYWYQQKSSQAPKLLFHYYDKDFNNEADTPDNFQSRRPNTSFCFLDIRSPGLGDTAMYLCATIGIRDTPKAFFGQGTRLTVV.

This clonotype has at least ten counts. The rearrangement links TRBV29-1 to TRBJ1-2; no definite D call. This CDR3 spans 16 amino acids. The germline V gene encodes CDR1 SQVTM and CDR2 ANQGSEA. The V gene lost 2 bases and the J gene lost 0 bases, with 16 bases spanning the gap. CDR3 sequence: CSVEKRGRPANYGYTF. The CDR3 nucleotides read TGCAGCGTTGAAAAGAGAGGCAGACCAGCTAACTATGGCTACACCTTC.

About this clonotype itself: The limits of the CDR3 on the DNA are not certain, so only TCRdb's listed CDR3 is given. The rearrangement uses TRBV11-1 and TRBJ2-1; the tabulated D call, TRBD2, remains unverified against the DNA. Both ends counted, the CDR3 spans 15 residues. Germline assignment: CDR1 SGHAT and CDR2 FQDESV (reference sequence). The CDR3 protein is CASSLVAGGSNEQSF.

This clonotype showed up many times. The J gene is TRBJ2-5, the V gene TRBV7-8, with no clear D. Per the germline V gene, CDR1 is SGHVS and CDR2 is FQNEAQ. Deletions cut 5 bases from V and 4 bases from J, with 8 bases between. CDR3 size: 12 residues. CDR3 sequence (DNA): TGTGCCAGCAGCGTAGGTGGAGAGACCCAGTACTTC. It yields the protein CASSVGGETQYF.

The chain uses TRBV15 and TRBJ2-7, with D maybe TRBD1 (5 bases). The CDR3 spans 15 residues. The V end lost 0 bases, the J end lost 6 bases, and 15 bases lay between the germline ends. Germline assignment: CDR1 LNHNV and CDR2 YYDKDF (reference sequence). The CDR3 loop is CATSRDRQGRGEQYF. The DNA of the CDR3 is TGTGCCACCAGCAGAGATCGGCAGGGAAGGGGCGAGCAGTACTTC.

Turning to this clonotype: A clone one base away is much larger, so this may be a read error. This sequence joins TRBV6-1 and TRBJ1-1; D uncertain. Germline values: CDR1 MNHNS, CDR2 SASEGT. Trimming took off 6 bases at V and 0 bases at J, with 14 bases between the two ends. There are 15 residues in the CDR3. The CDR3 loop reads CASRSTTRVNTEAFF. For the CDR3, the DNA is TGTGCCAGCAGGTCCACCACACGGGTGAACACTGAAGCTTTCTTT.

This clonotype was seen only a few times. The J gene is TRBJ2-3, the V gene TRBV7-9; D unclear. The CDR3 has 11 residues. V was cut by 7 bases and J by 2 bases, with 4 bases left in between. Germline lookup yields CDR1 SEHNR and CDR2 FQNEAQ (reference sequence). CDR3 amino acids: CASTHTDTQYF. The CDR3 DNA reads as TGTGCCAGCACCCACACAGATACGCAGTATTTT.

This clonotype was recorded many times. The chain combines TRBV5-4 with TRBJ2-2; D is unclear. Per the germline V gene, CDR1 is SGHNT and CDR2 is YYREEE (reference sequence). This CDR3 has 12 amino acids. Trimming cost V 4 bases and J 1 base, with 2 bases left between them. CDR3 region: CASSVNTGELFF. In DNA form, the CDR3 reads TGTGCCAGCAGCGTGAACACCGGGGAGCTGTTTTTT.

The chain employs TRBV30 and TRBJ1-6, with 10 bases aligning to TRBD1. CDR3 size: 13 residues. V dropped 4 bases and J dropped 10; count of bases not matched to a gene: 4. From germline, CDR1 is GTSNPN and CDR2 SVGIG (reference sequence). CDR3 region: CAWKGQGNSPLHF. CDR3 nucleotides: TGTGCCTGGAAGGGACAGGGGAACTCACCCCTCCACTTT.

A single count supports this clonotype. With a much larger clone just one base away, this may be a read error. The chain uses TRBV4-3 and TRBJ1-6; D not resolved. Between the trimmed V and J ends, which lost 0 bases and 9 bases, there was a span of 12 bases. There are 15 residues in the CDR3. Germline CDR1 is LGHNA and CDR2 is YSLEER. For the CDR3, the DNA is TGCGCCAGCAGCCAAGACAGCCGAGTAGGTTCACCCCTCCACTTT. Translation: CASSQDSRVGSPLHF.

This clonotype was observed at least ten times. This sequence joins TRBV19 and TRBJ1-4, with a tentative D call TRBD1 (5 bases). V lost 5 bases to trimming and J lost 5 bases, with 18 bases between them. Germline assignment: CDR1 LNHDA and CDR2 SQIVND (reference sequence). CDR3 size: 16 residues. The CDR3 sequence is CASSWDLMFGNEKLFF. CDR3 coding DNA: TGTGCCAGTAGTTGGGACCTAATGTTTGGCAATGAAAAACTGTTTTTT.

The CDR3 bases are TGTGCCAGTAGTATATACGATAGCAATCAGCCCCAGCATTTT. Translated: CASSIYDSNQPQHF. V usage is TRBV19 and J usage is TRBJ1-5, with D unresolved. The CDR3 totals 14 residues. V was cut by 2 bases and J by 0 bases, with 5 bases left in between. Germline values: CDR1 LNHDA, CDR2 SQIVND (reference sequence).

CDR3 protein: CASSGRQGGYTF. The CDR3 coding sequence is TGTGCCAGCTCCGGCAGGCAGGGCGGCTACACCTTC. This chain links TRBV2 with TRBJ1-2; a possible D gene is TRBD1 (5 bases). The CDR3 consists of 12 residues. Deletions cut 8 bases from V and 8 bases from J, with 15 bases between. Germline loops: CDR1 SNHLY, CDR2 FYNNEI.

Many counts were recorded for this clonotype. The V call is TRBV19, the J call TRBJ1-1; D gene uncertain. The CDR3 sequence is 13 residues long. Deletions cut 2 bases from V and 0 bases from J, with 4 bases between. Germline V lookup: CDR1 LNHDA, CDR2 SQIVND (reference sequence). The CDR3 reads CASSITVNTEAFF. In DNA, the CDR3 is TGTGCCAGTAGTATAACGGTGAACACTGAAGCTTTCTTT.

This clonotype came up once. The rearrangement links TRBV6-2 or TRBV6-3 to TRBJ1-2; TRBD1 agrees at 9 bases. The CDR3 is 14 amino acids. Per the germline V gene, CDR1 is MNHEY and CDR2 is SVGEGT. Losses at the gene ends were 7 bases for V and 9 bases for J; bases not matched to a gene: 12. The CDR3: CASIQGGTGFRYTF. The DNA for the CDR3 is TGTGCCAGCATCCAAGGCGGGACAGGGTTTCGCTACACCTTC.

This clonotype showed up many times. The chain has TRBV25-1 and TRBJ1-2; TRBD1 aligns across 7 bases. CDR3 size: 16 residues. V was clipped by 7 bases and J by 6 bases; unmatched bases: 17. Per the germline V gene, CDR1 is MGHDK and CDR2 is SYGVNS. As DNA, the CDR3 is TGTGCCAGCATGGCCCCACAGGGGAATGATGTGGATGGCTACACCTTC. As protein: CASMAPQGNDVDGYTF.

The chain carries TRBV20-1 and TRBJ2-2; 12 nucleotides line up with TRBD2. Trimming cost V 3 bases and J 7 bases; bases outside gene matches: 3. The germline V gene encodes CDR1 DFQATT and CDR2 SNEGSKA (reference sequence). This CDR3 has 14 amino acids. Here the CDR3 DNA reads TGCAGTGCTAGGCGGACTAGCGGGGACGGGGAGCTGTTTTTT. It specifies CSARRTSGDGELFF.

The sample holds a few counts of this clonotype. The CDR3: CASTRTGPNQPQHF. The CDR3 DNA is TGTGCCAGCACGCGGACAGGGCCTAATCAGCCCCAGCATTTT. The chain is built from TRBV6-1 and TRBJ1-5; 8 positions match TRBD1. The CDR3 runs to 14 residues. Germline CDR1 and CDR2: MNHNS and SASEGT. Losses at the gene ends were 7 bases for V and 4 bases for J; bases not matched to a gene: 6.

This clonotype has a count of ten or more. The rearrangement uses TRBV10-2 and TRBJ2-5, with 7 nucleotides matching TRBD1. V was clipped by 10 bases and J by 3 bases; unmatched bases: 8. This CDR3 is built from 13 residues. Germline lookup yields CDR1 WSHSY and CDR2 SAAADI. The CDR3 DNA reads TGCGCCACGGGGACAGTGCGAAAAGAGACCCAGTACTTC. This translates into CATGTVRKETQYF.

J is TRBJ2-7 and V is TRBV10-3, with D possibly called TRBD1 or TRBD2 (6 bases each). The germline V gene has CDR1 ENHRY and CDR2 SYGVKD. This CDR3 has 13 residues. V lost 2 bases and J lost 6, with 11 bases in between. CDR3 amino acids: CAISEGGPPEQYF. The CDR3 DNA sequence: TGTGCCATCAGTGAGGGGGGGCCCCCCGAGCAGTACTTC.